This T cell receptor beta chain emerged from a study of blood T cell repertoires in COVID-19. Looking at the study overall: Sources were T cells, B-cell-depleted T cells, or PBMCs; the material itself was cDNA or gDNA.

CDR1 is SGDLS, CDR2 YYNGEE, per germline. Between the trimmed V and J ends, which lost 0 bases and 3 bases, there was a span of 15 bases. The CDR3 loop spans 17 amino acids. This table comes from immunoSEQ multiplex PCR, and its TCRdb copy is limited to in-frame clones, with some not included. The sample has roughly 330,000 clones; over 75% are singletons. The specimen sequenced was peripheral blood. This sequence joins TRBV9 and TRBJ2-2; D perhaps matches TRBD1 (6 bases). The TCR originated in a woman aged 50 to 60 with active or convalescent COVID-19. CDR3 sequence reads: CASSVGSSGAHTGELFF. The CDR3 bases are TGTGCCAGCAGCGTAGGGTCATCAGGGGCGCACACCGGGGAGCTGTTTTTT.